These T cell receptor beta chains were read from a single sample in a study of beta chain features in type 1 diabetes. Sequencing used immunoSEQ multiplex PCR; TCRdb keeps in-frame clones, though not all of them. The sample contains some 240,000 clones, around 15% of which appear only once. The sample was naive CD4+ T cells from blood. Every receptor here comes from a man aged 25 to 45 with type 1 diabetes. Both conserved end residues are part of each CDR3.

v_gene	j_gene	CDR3aa
TRBV5-1	TRBJ2-1	CASSLEQISYNEQFF
TRBV7-9	TRBJ1-2	CASNPDSGHGYTF
TRBV28	TRBJ2-7	CASTGTGDEQYF
TRBV28	TRBJ2-1	CASQGWKYNEQFF
TRBV25-1	TRBJ2-7	CASSLTGDRAYEQYF
TRBV14	TRBJ2-1	CASSRDNSYNEQFF
TRBV5-1	TRBJ2-6	CASSSNTGANVLTF
TRBV5-4	TRBJ2-3	CASSREKSMADTQYF
TRBV9	TRBJ2-1	CASSYPVVAGGREQFF
TRBV9	TRBJ2-1	CASSVDGNSYNEQFF
TRBV25-1	TRBJ2-5	CASSEYKTQYF
TRBV5-6	TRBJ2-3	CASSFGGGHTDTQYF
TRBV19	TRBJ2-1	CASSIGLAGGPMFF
TRBV9	TRBJ2-7	CASSVAESGVEQYF
TRBV5-1	TRBJ2-1	CASSLASPSPGDNEQFF
TRBV9	TRBJ2-5	CASSPGGTSGSVETQYF
TRBV7-8	TRBJ1-2	CASSPNRGATYGYTF
TRBV7-9	TRBJ2-7	CASSWGIAAIYEQYF
TRBV29-1	TRBJ2-5	CSVERYLGAEGETQYF
TRBV9	TRBJ1-2	CASSVYRGGYTF
TRBV4-1	TRBJ2-7	CASSQAFGASGRYEQYF
TRBV9	TRBJ1-1	CASSVTDRGFTEAFF
TRBV28	TRBJ2-1	CASSFKLGSYNEQFF
TRBV29-1	TRBJ1-3	CSVAFGNTIYF
TRBV5-1	TRBJ1-2	CASSSGVRGYTF
TRBV7-2	TRBJ2-1	CASSFVRQGGEQFF
TRBV25-1	TRBJ1-4	CASSERTGGEKLFF
TRBV9	TRBJ2-3	CASSVGAGASTDTQYF
TRBV30	TRBJ2-2	CAWSPTGELFF
TRBV29-1	TRBJ1-2	CSSGTGPNYGYTF